Sequencing of this T cell receptor beta chain was carried out in a study of Graves' ophthalmopathy and Graves' hyperthyroidism. Amplification targeted the TCR beta CDR3 regions, with RNA transcripts as the source material. The first-round RT-PCR employed HTBI primers together with the Qiagen OneStep RT-PCR kit. A multiplex PCR was then performed as the second round. One entry per CDR3 protein results from TCRdb running MiXCR on the multiplex PCR reads. The table has some 1.1 million distinct CDR3 sequences, about 36% seen once. Establishment of the diagnosis relied upon clinical symptoms, serum thyroxine, TRAb, thyroid ultrasound and orbital computed tomography. Comments on this clonotype: Its antigen remains unknown.

Regarding the study as a whole: Also, most clonotypes expanded in the thyroid above 0.001 frequency appeared in blood.

CDR3 length: 15 amino acids. Germline V gives CDR1 ENHRY, CDR2 SYGVKD. V shed 7 bases and J shed 0 bases, with 13 bases lying between them. The chain uses TRBV10-3 and TRBJ1-5; possible D gene TRBD1, 5 bases. The sequenced sample was peripheral blood or thyroid tissue (not recorded which). This TCR was sampled from an adult man with Graves' hyperthyroidism. The DNA for the CDR3 is TGTGCCATCACCAAAGACAGATATAGCAATCAGCCCCAGCATTTT. This translates into CAITKDRYSNQPQHF.